This T cell receptor (beta chain) derives from a study of glioma-infiltrating T cells after dendritic cell vaccination. Only patients with spare fresh-frozen tumor and over two years of follow-up were included. None of the glioblastoma patients had an isocitrate dehydrogenase mutation. Only in-frame clones appear in the TCRdb table, and some are missing; sequencing was by immunoSEQ multiplex PCR. The sample holds around 100,000 clones, roughly 80% seen once. Whole-study findings and limits: No direct clonality-survival link was found; a diverse polyclonal response may matter.

The CDR3 covers 13 residues. V was shortened by 2 bases and J by 5 bases, with 8 bases between the two germline ends. From germline, CDR1 is ENHRY and CDR2 SYGVKD. Concerning this clone itself: Its antigen is still unknown.

This chain uses TRBV10-3 with TRBJ2-3, with D tentatively TRBD1 (6 bases). The material sequenced was blood, taken before dendritic cell vaccination. The clonotype originates from a human donor with glioblastoma. The CDR3 spells CAISEGGQDTQYF. CDR3 coding DNA: TGTGCCATCAGTGAGGGGGGCCAAGATACGCAGTATTTT.